The clone carrying this T cell receptor (beta chain) appeared many times. This entry is derived from a study of T cell repertoires in cytomegalovirus infection. TCRdb redid the calling of the reads with MiXCR, one entry per CDR3 protein. The repertoire holds nearly 650,000 distinct CDR3 sequences, with less than 25% as singletons. From germline, CDR1 is SGHVS and CDR2 FQNEAQ. The CDR3 is 14 residues long. V was clipped by 3 bases and J by 4 bases; unmatched bases: 3. Sequencing used CD8+ T cells from PBMCs. This TCR derives from a human donor in good health (CMV status not recorded). Some clones in this sample may be carry-over from other donors' samples. The V gene is TRBV7-8, the J gene TRBJ2-1; 7 nucleotides agree with TRBD1. The CDR3 DNA is TGTGCCAGCAGCTTTAAACAGGGGTACAATGAGCAGTTCTTC. Translation: CASSFKQGYNEQFF.